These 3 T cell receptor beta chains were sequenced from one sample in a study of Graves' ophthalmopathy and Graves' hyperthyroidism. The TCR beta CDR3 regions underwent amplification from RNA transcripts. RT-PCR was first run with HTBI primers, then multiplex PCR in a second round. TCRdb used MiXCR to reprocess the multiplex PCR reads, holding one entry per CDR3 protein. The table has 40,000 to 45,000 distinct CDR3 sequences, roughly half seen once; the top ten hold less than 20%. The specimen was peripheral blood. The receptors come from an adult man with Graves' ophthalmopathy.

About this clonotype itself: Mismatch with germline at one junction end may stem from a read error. Here the CDR3 reads CAIETGTAEAFF. In DNA form, the CDR3 reads TGTGCCATCGAAACCGGGACAGCAGAAGCCTTCTTT. J is TRBJ1-1 and V is TRBV24-1; 7 nucleotides match TRBD1. CDR3 size: 12 residues. Germline V gene data show CDR1 as KGHDR and CDR2 as SFDVKD.

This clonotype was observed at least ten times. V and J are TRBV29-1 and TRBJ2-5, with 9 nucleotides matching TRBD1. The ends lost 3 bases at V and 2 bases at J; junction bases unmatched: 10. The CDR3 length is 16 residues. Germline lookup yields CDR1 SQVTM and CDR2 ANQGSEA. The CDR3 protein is CSVDDYSGTGQETQYF. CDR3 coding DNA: TGCAGCGTTGACGACTACTCCGGGACAGGGCAAGAGACCCAGTACTTC.

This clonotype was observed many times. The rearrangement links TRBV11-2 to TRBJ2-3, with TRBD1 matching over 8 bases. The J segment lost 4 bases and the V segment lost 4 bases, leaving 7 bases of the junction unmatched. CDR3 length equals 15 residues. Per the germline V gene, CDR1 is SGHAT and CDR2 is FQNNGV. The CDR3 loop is CASSSRTGQADTQYF. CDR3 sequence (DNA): TGTGCCAGCAGCTCACGGACAGGGCAGGCAGATACGCAGTATTTT.